The clone carrying this TCR beta chain was counted between two and nine times. Its specificity is not known. The data were obtained in a study of T-cell reconstitution after alpha-beta-depleted transplantation in children. General study points: Expanded graft clones numbering several hundred reportedly gave rise to alpha-beta T cells about two months after transplant. Surviving recipient T cells and thymic progenitors produced the high day-60 TCRbeta diversity seen in some patients. Newly made T cells mostly supplied T-cell counts and diversity one year after transplant.

The CDR3 has 13 amino acids. Germline loops: CDR1 SQVTM, CDR2 ANQGSEA. Deletions cut 3 bases from V and 3 bases from J, with 11 bases between. Preparation of the TCRbeta library involved a method that used unique molecular identifiers. TCRdb independently ran MiXCR on the PCR reads; one entry per CDR3 protein. This table has hundreds of thousands of distinct CDR3 sequences, 20% to 30% appearing once. The V gene is TRBV29-1, the J gene TRBJ1-2; D is ambiguous. Sequencing was performed on PBMCs, mostly from graft donor cells, taken 360 days after TCRalphabeta/CD19-depleted stem cell transplant. This sequence was found in a female patient aged 2-10 years who had a stem cell transplant for congenital amegakaryocytic thrombocytopenia, so the T cells may come from the graft donor. The CDR3 is CSVDTFADYGYTF. Here the CDR3 DNA reads TGCAGCGTTGACACTTTTGCAGACTATGGCTACACCTTC.